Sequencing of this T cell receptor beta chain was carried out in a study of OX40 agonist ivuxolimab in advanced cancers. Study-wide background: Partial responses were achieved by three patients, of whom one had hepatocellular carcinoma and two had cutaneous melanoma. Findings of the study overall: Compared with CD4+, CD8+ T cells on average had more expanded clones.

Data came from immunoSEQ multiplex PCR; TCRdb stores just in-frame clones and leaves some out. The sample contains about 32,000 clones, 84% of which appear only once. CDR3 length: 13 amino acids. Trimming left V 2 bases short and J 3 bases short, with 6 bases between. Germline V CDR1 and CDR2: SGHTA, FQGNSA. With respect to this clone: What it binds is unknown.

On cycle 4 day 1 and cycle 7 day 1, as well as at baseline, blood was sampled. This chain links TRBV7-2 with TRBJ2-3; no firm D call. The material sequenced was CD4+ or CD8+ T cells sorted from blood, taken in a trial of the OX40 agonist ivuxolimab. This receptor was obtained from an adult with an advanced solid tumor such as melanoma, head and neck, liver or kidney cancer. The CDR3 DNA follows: TGTGCCAGCAGCTTATTTTTAACAGATACGCAGTATTTT. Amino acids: CASSLFLTDTQYF.